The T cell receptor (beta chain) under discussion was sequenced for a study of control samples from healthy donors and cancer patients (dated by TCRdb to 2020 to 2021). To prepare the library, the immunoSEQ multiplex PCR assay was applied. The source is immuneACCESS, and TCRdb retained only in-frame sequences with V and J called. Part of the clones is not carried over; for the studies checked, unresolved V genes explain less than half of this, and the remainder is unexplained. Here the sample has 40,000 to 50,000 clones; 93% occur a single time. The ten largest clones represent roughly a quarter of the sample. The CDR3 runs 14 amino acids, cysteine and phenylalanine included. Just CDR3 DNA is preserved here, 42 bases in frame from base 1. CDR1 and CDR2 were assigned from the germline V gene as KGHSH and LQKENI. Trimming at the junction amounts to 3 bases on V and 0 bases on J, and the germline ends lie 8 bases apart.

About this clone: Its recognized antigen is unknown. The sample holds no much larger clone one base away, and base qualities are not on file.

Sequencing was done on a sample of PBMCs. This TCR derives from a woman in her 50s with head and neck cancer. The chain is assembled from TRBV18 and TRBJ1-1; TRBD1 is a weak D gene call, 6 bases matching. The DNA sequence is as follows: TGTGCCAGCTCACCGGACAGCATGAACACTGAAGCTTTCTTT. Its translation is CASSPDSMNTEAFF.